What follows is one TCR beta chain and its context. Antigen unknown. The sample belongs to a study of OX40 agonist ivuxolimab in advanced cancers. The repertoire was sequenced with immunoSEQ multiplex PCR; TCRdb's copy has only in-frame clones and lacks some. This table has more than 60,000 clones, 90% to 95% appearing once. Study-level points and caveats: CD8+ T cells averaged more expanded clones than CD4+. Clonal expansion in partial responders at 0.1-3.0 mg/kg ranked among the lowest.

Material: CD4+ or CD8+ T cells sorted from blood, obtained in a trial of the OX40 agonist ivuxolimab. This clonotype originated in an adult with an advanced solid tumor such as melanoma, head and neck, liver or kidney cancer.

CDR3: CASSWRGAGGADTQYF. As DNA, the CDR3 is TGTGCCAGCAGTTGGAGGGGAGCGGGAGGGGCAGATACGCAGTATTTT. This chain links TRBV6-5 with TRBJ2-3; 10 nucleotides match TRBD2. This CDR3 has 16 residues. Germline CDR1 and CDR2: MNHEY and SVGAGI. V shed 4 bases, J shed 4 bases, and the junction held 8 bases outside the gene matches.